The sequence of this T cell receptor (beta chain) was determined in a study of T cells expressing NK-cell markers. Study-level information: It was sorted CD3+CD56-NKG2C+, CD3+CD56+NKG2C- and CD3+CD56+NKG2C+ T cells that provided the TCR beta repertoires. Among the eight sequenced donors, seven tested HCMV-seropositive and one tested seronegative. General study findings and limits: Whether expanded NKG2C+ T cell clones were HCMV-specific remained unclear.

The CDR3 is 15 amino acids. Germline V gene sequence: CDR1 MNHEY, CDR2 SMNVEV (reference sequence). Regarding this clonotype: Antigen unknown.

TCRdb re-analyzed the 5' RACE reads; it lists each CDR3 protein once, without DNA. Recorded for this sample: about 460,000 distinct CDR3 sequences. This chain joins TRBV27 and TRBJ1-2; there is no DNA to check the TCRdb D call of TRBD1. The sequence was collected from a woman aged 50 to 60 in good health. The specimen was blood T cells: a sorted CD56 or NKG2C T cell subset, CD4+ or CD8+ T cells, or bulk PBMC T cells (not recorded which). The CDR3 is CASSPSGTGSYGYTF.